The sequence of this T cell receptor beta chain was determined in a study of siplizumab effects on memory and regulatory T cells. TCRdb keeps only in-frame clones here, not all; method: immunoSEQ multiplex PCR. The sample lists roughly 69,000 clones; 70% to 90% were seen once. In germline, CDR1 is GTSNPN, CDR2 SVGIG (reference sequence). The CDR3 is 11 amino acids. With 7 bases removed from V and 2 bases from J, the gap between germline ends came to 7 bases. This chain uses TRBV30 with TRBJ2-3; no clear D. The sample comprised memory CD4+ T cells sorted from blood. The clonotype comes from a human donor in good health. The CDR3 here is CASTDTDTQYF. The CDR3 coding sequence is TGTGCCTCGACGGACACAGATACGCAGTATTTT.